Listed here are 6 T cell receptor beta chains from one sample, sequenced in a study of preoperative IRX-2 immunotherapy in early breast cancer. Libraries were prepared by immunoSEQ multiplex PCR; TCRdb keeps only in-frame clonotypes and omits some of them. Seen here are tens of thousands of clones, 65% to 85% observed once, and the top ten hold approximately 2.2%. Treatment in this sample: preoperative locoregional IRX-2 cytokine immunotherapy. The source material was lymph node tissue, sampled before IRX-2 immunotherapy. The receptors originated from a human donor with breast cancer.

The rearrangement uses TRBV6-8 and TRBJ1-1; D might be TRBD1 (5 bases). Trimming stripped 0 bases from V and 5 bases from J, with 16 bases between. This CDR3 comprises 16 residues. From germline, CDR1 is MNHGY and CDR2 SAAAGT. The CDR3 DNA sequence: TGTGCCAGCAGTTACTCGGGCCGGACCTGGGGGACTGAAGCTTTCTTT. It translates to CASSYSGRTWGTEAFF.

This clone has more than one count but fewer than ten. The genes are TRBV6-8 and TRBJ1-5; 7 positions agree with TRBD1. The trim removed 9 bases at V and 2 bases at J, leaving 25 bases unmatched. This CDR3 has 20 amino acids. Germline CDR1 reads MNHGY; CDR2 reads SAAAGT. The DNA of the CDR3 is TGTGCCAGAGACCTGAGATCCCGGGACAGCTCCACGGAGGGCAATCAGCCCCAGCATTTT. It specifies CARDLRSRDSSTEGNQPQHF.

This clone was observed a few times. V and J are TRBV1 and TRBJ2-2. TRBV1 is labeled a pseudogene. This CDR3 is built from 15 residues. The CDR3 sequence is CASSQGPRWGGELFF. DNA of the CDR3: TGCGCCAGCAGCCAAGGCCCTCGTTGGGGCGGGGAGCTGTTTTTT.

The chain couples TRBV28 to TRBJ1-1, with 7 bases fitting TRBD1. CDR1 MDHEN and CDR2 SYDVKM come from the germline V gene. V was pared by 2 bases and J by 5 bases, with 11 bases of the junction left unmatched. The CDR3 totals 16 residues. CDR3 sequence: CASSLPTGKGETEAFF. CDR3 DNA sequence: TGTGCCAGCAGTTTACCGACAGGGAAAGGGGAAACTGAAGCTTTCTTT.

The CDR3 DNA reads as TGTGCCACCAGCAGAGTAATTGGAGGGGCAGGAGGCTACACCTTC. It yields the protein CATSRVIGGAGGYTF. The chain employs TRBV15 and TRBJ1-2; weak D call: TRBD1 (5 bases). Trimming took off 1 base at V and 8 bases at J, with 17 bases between the two ends. The V gene's germline CDR1 is LNHNV and CDR2 YYDKDF (reference sequence). The CDR3 is 15 amino acids. Complete variable domain (other parts from reference TRBV15 and TRBJ1-2): DAMVIQNPRYQVTQFGKPVTLSCSQTLNHNVMYWYQQKSSQAPKLLFHYYDKDFNNEADTPDNFQSRRPNTSFCFLDIRSPGLGDTAMYLCATSRVIGGAGGYTFGSGTRLTVV.

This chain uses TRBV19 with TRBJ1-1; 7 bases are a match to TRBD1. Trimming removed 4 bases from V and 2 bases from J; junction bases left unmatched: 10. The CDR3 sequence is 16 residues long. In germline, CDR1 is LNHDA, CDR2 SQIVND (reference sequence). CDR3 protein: CASSTRQGRSNTEAFF. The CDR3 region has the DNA TGTGCCAGTAGTACCCGACAGGGTCGAAGTAACACTGAAGCTTTCTTT.